This TCR beta chain was found in a study of blood T cells in healthy people across ages. Through a sample-barcoded 5' primer and a J-beta primer mix, a second PCR was run for about 6 to 11 cycles. MiXCR, applied by TCRdb to the 5' RACE reads, yields one record per CDR3 protein. The data hold over 1,500,000 distinct CDR3 sequences, with about 39% observed a single time. Turning to this clonotype: A clone one base away is much larger, so this may be a read error.

This CDR3 is built from 13 residues. Germline-derived CDR1 and CDR2 are ENHRY and SYGVKD. Trimming took 0 bases from V and 2 from J, leaving 4 bases between them. Samples had at least 7 million PBMCs isolated from them. This chain joins TRBV10-3 and TRBJ1-2; D is uncertain. This clonotype was sampled from a human donor in good health. The sequencing input was blood. The CDR3 nucleotides read TGTGCCATCAGTGAGTCGAGGAACTATGGCTACACCTTC. It codes for CAISESRNYGYTF.